This TCR beta chain was sequenced for a study of Tregs in tolerant kidney transplant recipients. This CDR3 is built from 16 residues. Per germline, CDR1 SGHRS and CDR2 YFSETQ. V shed 4 bases and J 2 bases; nucleotides not matched to a gene: 12. Study results and limitations: No direct test of biological reproducibility was done here. The small number of patients limits these findings pending further validation. Expanding Tregs on activated donor B cells appeared to best identify donor-specific TCRbeta clones. Antigen-driven expansion was suggested because donor-specific Tregs expanded more than all Tregs in tolerant patients.

Generated by immunoSEQ multiplex PCR, the TCRdb table keeps only in-frame clones and is missing some. The sample lists more than 60,000 clones, approximately 88% occurring once. On this clone: Its specificity is not known.

The chain carries TRBV5-1 and TRBJ2-7; 7 nucleotides line up with TRBD2. This TCR was sampled from a human donor who received a combined kidney and bone marrow transplant. This sample comprised CD4+ T cells from blood, obtained before the transplant. The CDR3: CASSVGGTTSAYEQYF. In DNA, the CDR3 is TGCGCCAGCAGCGTGGGTGGGACTACCTCGGCCTACGAGCAGTACTTC.